The rows below give T cell receptor beta chains drawn from one sample of a study of resident and recirculating memory T cells in vitiligo. The protocol was immunoSEQ multiplex PCR, while the TCRdb copy is restricted to in-frame clones and leaves out a portion. The sample records more than 65,000 clones, about 89% being singletons. Sequenced sample: blood. The receptors shown here come from a male donor with vitiligo. CDR3s include the opening cysteine and the closing phenylalanine or tryptophan. Fields, in order: clone size, J gene, D gene, CDR3 length, V gene, CDR3 protein, CDR3 DNA. A D gene is named only where the DNA matches it firmly. Only part of the rows carry a size: once, few, many, or a class if the clone is expanded.

size: -; J: TRBJ2-7; D: TRBD1; length: 15; V: TRBV18; CDR3: CASSRTGTGGDEQYF; DNA: TGTGCCAGCTCACGCACCGGGACAGGGGGCGACGAGCAGTACTTC
size: -; J: TRBJ1-1; D: -; length: 14; V: TRBV5-1; CDR3: CASSLNTIGTEAFF; DNA: TGCGCCAGCAGCTTGAATACTATCGGGACTGAAGCTTTCTTT
size: -; J: TRBJ2-5; D: TRBD2; length: 15; V: TRBV6-4; CDR3: CASSVTSGGQETQYF; DNA: TGTGCCAGCAGTGTGACTAGCGGGGGCCAAGAGACCCAGTACTTC
size: -; J: TRBJ1-1; D: TRBD1; length: 14; V: TRBV6-5; CDR3: CASRTGDRNTEAFF; DNA: TGTGCCAGCAGGACCGGGGACAGGAACACTGAAGCTTTCTTT
size: -; J: TRBJ2-6; D: -; length: 16; V: TRBV19; CDR3: CATTRTGSSGANVLTF; DNA: TGTGCCACGACCCGAACGGGTTCCTCTGGGGCCAACGTCCTGACTTTC
size: -; J: TRBJ2-7; D: -; length: 17; V: TRBV5-1; CDR3: CASSLAYFGGGTYEQYF; DNA: TGCGCCAGCAGCTTGGCCTACTTCGGCGGGGGCACCTACGAGCAGTACTTC
size: -; J: TRBJ2-5; D: TRBD1; length: 13; V: TRBV2; CDR3: CASRGDRGETQYF; DNA: TGTGCCAGCAGGGGGGACAGGGGAGAGACCCAGTACTTC
size: few; J: TRBJ1-4; D: TRBD1; length: 19; V: TRBV7-9; CDR3: CASSLALGTELATNEKLFF; DNA: TGTGCCAGCAGCTTAGCGCTTGGGACAGAACTTGCAACTAATGAAAAACTGTTTTTT
size: -; J: TRBJ1-1; D: -; length: 15; V: TRBV29-1; CDR3: CSVGNRDIMNTEAFF; DNA: TGCAGCGTTGGAAACCGGGACATCATGAACACTGAAGCTTTCTTT
size: -; J: TRBJ2-6; D: -; length: 17; V: TRBV7-2; CDR3: CASSFELRARRANVLTF; DNA: TGTGCCAGCAGCTTCGAATTGCGGGCCAGACGGGCCAACGTCCTGACTTTC
size: -; J: TRBJ2-2; D: TRBD1; length: 15; V: TRBV4-3; CDR3: CASSHGQGMAGELFF; DNA: TGCGCCAGCAGCCATGGACAGGGGATGGCCGGGGAGCTGTTTTTT
size: -; J: TRBJ2-3; D: TRBD2; length: 15; V: TRBV5-8; CDR3: CASVTFGTMQDTQYF; DNA: TGTGCCAGCGTGACCTTCGGGACTATGCAAGATACGCAGTATTTT
size: -; J: TRBJ2-7; D: TRBD1; length: 16; V: TRBV9; CDR3: CASSVASTGGFYEQYF; DNA: TGTGCCAGCAGCGTAGCATCGACAGGGGGTTTCTACGAGCAGTACTTC
size: once; J: TRBJ2-2; D: -; length: 14; V: TRBV5-1; CDR3: CASSLQGNTGELFF; DNA: TGCGCCAGCAGCCTACAGGGGAACACCGGGGAGCTGTTTTTT
size: -; J: TRBJ1-3; D: -; length: 16; V: TRBV5-5; CDR3: CASSSLGANSGNTIYF; DNA: TGTGCCAGCAGCTCTCTCGGAGCGAACTCTGGAAACACCATATATTTT
size: -; J: TRBJ2-7; D: TRBD1; length: 14; V: TRBV5-4; CDR3: CASSPGQGSYEQYF; DNA: TGTGCCAGCAGCCCAGGACAGGGCAGCTACGAGCAGTACTTC
size: -; J: TRBJ2-6; D: TRBD1; length: 17; V: TRBV19; CDR3: CASSTDREGLGANVLTF; DNA: TGTGCCAGTAGTACGGACAGGGAAGGTCTTGGGGCCAACGTCCTGACTTTC
size: -; J: TRBJ2-3; D: TRBD2; length: 13; V: TRBV9; CDR3: CASSDPGGDTQYF; DNA: TGTGCCAGCAGCGACCCGGGAGGAGATACGCAGTATTTT
size: once; J: TRBJ2-2; D: TRBD1; length: 15; V: TRBV9; CDR3: CASSADRGPTGELFF; DNA: TGTGCCAGCAGCGCTGACAGGGGGCCAACCGGGGAGCTGTTTTTT
size: -; J: TRBJ1-1; D: TRBD1; length: 14; V: TRBV7-9; CDR3: CASSVQQGTTEAFF; DNA: TGTGCCAGCAGCGTACAACAGGGGACTACTGAAGCTTTCTTT
size: -; J: TRBJ1-6; D: -; length: 15; V: TRBV2; CDR3: CASSEGEAGGSPLHF; DNA: TGTGCCAGCAGTGAAGGTGAGGCTGGCGGGTCACCCCTCCACTTT
size: -; J: TRBJ1-1; D: TRBD1; length: 17; V: TRBV18; CDR3: CASSPLGTGIGNTEAFF; DNA: TGTGCCAGCTCACCACTGGGGACAGGGATTGGGAACACTGAAGCTTTCTTT
size: -; J: TRBJ1-1; D: -; length: 13; V: TRBV6-5; CDR3: CASSRSMNTEAFF; DNA: TGTGCCAGCAGTCGATCTATGAACACTGAAGCTTTCTTT
size: once; J: TRBJ2-1; D: TRBD2; length: 16; V: TRBV4-2; CDR3: CASSGTGTSEWDEQFF; DNA: TGTGCCAGCAGCGGGACCGGGACTAGCGAATGGGATGAGCAGTTCTTC
size: -; J: TRBJ2-1; D: TRBD1; length: 18; V: TRBV5-5; CDR3: CASSSRGGTGTGINEQFF; DNA: TGTGCCAGCAGCTCTCGTGGAGGGACCGGGACAGGGATCAATGAGCAGTTCTTC